This passage covers 9 T cell receptor beta chains from one sample sequenced in a study of OX40 agonist ivuxolimab in advanced cancers. Receptor libraries were prepared by the immunoSEQ multiplex PCR assay. TCRdb took this table from immuneACCESS and kept in-frame rearrangements with V and J called. Such tables lack part of the clones; where checked against another copy, unresolved V genes explain under half of the gap, and the rest is unexplained. This sample has about 100,000 clones in its table, and over 85% of those were observed once. Of the sample, around 0.76% is held by the ten largest clones. Sequencing was performed on CD4+ or CD8+ T cells sorted from blood, taken in a trial of the OX40 agonist ivuxolimab. The origin of the receptors is an adult with an advanced solid tumor such as melanoma, head and neck, liver or kidney cancer.

V and J are TRBV30 and TRBJ2-7, with TRBD1 matching over 9 bases. With 5 bases clipped from V and 0 bases from J, the junction kept 2 bases outside the gene matches. Germline V gene lookup returns CDR1 GTSNPN and CDR2 SVGIG (reference sequence). The CDR3 sequence is 13 residues long. The CDR3 is CAWGQGLSYEQYF. In nucleotides, the CDR3 is TGTGCCTGGGGACAGGGGCTCTCCTACGAGCAGTACTTC. The full variable domain, rest sourced from reference TRBV30 and TRBJ2-7, is SQTIHQWPATLVQPVGSPLSLECTVEGTSNPNLYWYRQAAGRGLQLLFYSVGIGQISSEVPQNLSASRPQDRQFILSSKKLLLSDSGFYLCAWGQGLSYEQYFGPGTRLTVT.

The gene calls are TRBV30 and TRBJ2-5, with D possibly TRBD2 on 6 matching bases. The CDR3 totals 13 residues. Germline CDR1 GTSNPN, CDR2 SVGIG (reference sequence). Between the trimmed V and J ends, which lost 5 bases and 4 bases, there was a span of 14 bases. DNA for the CDR3: TGTGCCTGGGGAAGGAGGAGGGGAGAGACCCAGTACTTC. Its translation: CAWGRRRGETQYF.

The chain combines TRBV10-1 with TRBJ1-1; D is ambiguous. CDR1 is WNHNN and CDR2 is SYGVQD in the germline V gene (reference sequence). The V gene lost 6 bases and the J gene lost 0 bases, with 14 bases spanning the gap. CDR3 length: 15 amino acids. Here the CDR3 reads CASRATQSMNTEAFF. The CDR3 region has the DNA TGCGCCAGCAGGGCCACTCAAAGTATGAACACTGAAGCTTTCTTT.

This chain links TRBV28 with TRBJ2-7; D is unclear. CDR3 length equals 11 residues. Trimming left V 8 bases short and J 7 bases short, with 12 bases between. CDR1 and CDR2 from the germline V gene are MDHEN and SYDVKM. The DNA of the CDR3 is TGTGCCAGCGGCAGGTTTAGGGAGCAGTACTTC. This sequence encodes CASGRFREQYF.

This chain joins TRBV7-2 and TRBJ1-1; D not resolved. From germline, CDR1 is SGHTA and CDR2 FQGNSA. The V end was cut by 6 bases, the J end by 1 base, with 9 bases between. The CDR3 totals 13 residues. CDR3 sequence: CASRGRANTEAFF. The CDR3 DNA follows: TGTGCCAGCAGGGGCCGCGCGAACACTGAAGCTTTCTTT.

This clone was detected only a few times. The chain couples TRBV18 to TRBJ1-6; D gene uncertain. CDR1 is KGHSH, CDR2 LQKENI, per germline. V gave up 2 bases and J gave up 7 bases, with 12 bases separating them. CDR3 length equals 15 residues. The CDR3 coding sequence is TGTGCCAGCTCACCAGGCCGGGGAGGGAATTCACCCCTCCACTTT. It encodes CASSPGRGGNSPLHF.

This clone was detected only a few times. The rearrangement joins TRBV19 to TRBJ2-2; D unclear. Germline V gene sequence: CDR1 LNHDA, CDR2 SQIVND (reference sequence). Trimming removed 7 bases at V and 0 bases at J, with 12 bases between. This CDR3 is 15 amino acids long. The chain's CDR3 is CASTLQSTNTGELFF. CDR3 DNA: TGTGCCAGTACCCTACAGAGTACGAACACCGGGGAGCTGTTTTTT. Full variable domain (outside the CDR3, taken from reference TRBV19 and TRBJ2-2): DGGITQSPKYLFRKEGQNVTLSCEQNLNHDAMYWYRQDPGQGLRLIYYSQIVNDFQKGDIAEGYSVSREKKESFPLTVTSAQKNPTAFYLCASTLQSTNTGELFFGEGSRLTVL.

The CDR3, as DNA: TGTGCCAGCAGCAGACGGGGAAAGCCCCAGCATTTT. It specifies CASSRRGKPQHF. The V gene is TRBV7-2, the J gene TRBJ1-5; no clear D gene. Germline-derived CDR1 and CDR2 are SGHTA and FQGNSA. The CDR3 has 12 residues. V was shortened by 5 bases and J by 8 bases, with 10 bases between the two germline ends.

The J gene is TRBJ2-7, the V gene TRBV7-2; the D is unclear. Trimming pared 5 bases from V and 0 bases from J, leaving 8 bases between. This CDR3 contains 13 residues. The germline V gene encodes CDR1 SGHTA and CDR2 FQGNSA. This CDR3 is CASSPPSSYEQYF. The CDR3 bases are TGTGCCAGCAGCCCACCCTCCTCCTACGAGCAGTACTTC.